The clone carrying this TCR beta chain was seen only a few times. The donors, all healthy, were Caucasians living in Russia, aged roughly 6 to 100. Every donor gave 8 to 10 milliliters of peripheral blood. The data stem from a study of blood T cells in healthy people across ages. Together with a sample-barcoded 5' primer, a J-beta primer mix was included in a second PCR lasting about 6 to 12 cycles. Each sample yielded at least 2.5 million CDR3-containing paired-end reads. MiXCR, run by TCRdb on the 5' RACE reads, gives a single entry per CDR3 protein. The sample lists about 1,000,000 distinct CDR3 sequences; 35% to 55% were seen once. Specimen: blood. The sequence was obtained from a woman aged 55 to 70 in good health.

CDR3 residues: CASRDGSTDTQYF. The CDR3 nucleotides are TGTGCCAGCAGAGACGGGAGCACAGATACGCAGTATTTT. V is TRBV7-8 and J is TRBJ2-3; unclear D gene. Trimming took 6 bases from V and 0 from J, leaving 7 bases between them. CDR1 and CDR2 (germline): SGHVS, FQNEAQ. This CDR3 has 13 amino acids.